This entry lists 29 T cell receptor beta chains sequenced from one sample in a study of blood T cell repertoires in COVID-19. The table came from immunoSEQ multiplex PCR; TCRdb's copy has only in-frame clones and leaves some out. The sample includes about 170,000 clones, about 90% of them seen just once. The specimen sequenced was PBMCs or T cells enriched from blood (not recorded which). These receptors were taken from a woman between 45 and 65 years old who had recovered from COVID-19.

The chain carries TRBV18 and TRBJ1-2; no firm D call. Germline V CDR1 and CDR2: KGHSH, LQKENI. The V end lost 3 bases, the J end lost 10 bases, and 15 bases lay between the germline ends. This CDR3 region has 13 residues. The CDR3: CASSPLEWQDYTF. The DNA for the CDR3 is TGTGCCAGCTCACCCCTCGAGTGGCAGGACTACACCTTC.

The V gene is TRBV6-5, the J gene TRBJ2-2; TRBD1 aligns across 8 bases. In germline, CDR1 is MNHEY, CDR2 SVGAGI. This CDR3 spans 14 amino acids. V shed 9 bases and J 4 bases; nucleotides not matched to a gene: 7. As DNA, the CDR3 is TGTGCCAGTTGTTTCGGACAGGGCACCGGGGAGCTGTTTTTT. Translated: CASCFGQGTGELFF.

This chain uses TRBV4-1 with TRBJ1-6; 8 nucleotides line up with TRBD1. The CDR3 is made up of 16 amino acids. Germline CDR1 reads MGHRA; CDR2 reads YSYEKL. The V gene end was trimmed by 4 bases and the J gene end by 6 bases; junction bases not matched to a gene: 8. The CDR3 DNA reads as TGCGCCAGCAGCCCAGTTAGGACAGGGCTTAATTCACCCCTCCACTTT. Translating it yields CASSPVRTGLNSPLHF.

V is TRBV3-1 (or the pseudogene TRBV3-2) and J is TRBJ2-6, with 11 nucleotides matching TRBD1. V was pared by 4 bases and J by 0 bases, with 5 bases of the junction left unmatched. The CDR3 covers 18 residues. From germline, CDR1 is LGHDT and CDR2 YNNKEL (reference sequence). CDR3 bases: TGTGCCAGCAGCCGAATGGGGACAGGGGGCTCTGGGGCCAACGTCCTGACTTTC. This codes for CASSRMGTGGSGANVLTF.

V is TRBV27 and J is TRBJ2-2; TRBD2 matches 7 bases. The CDR3 contains 15 residues. The germline CDR1 and CDR2 sequences are MNHEY and SMNVEV (reference sequence). The junction had 3 bases not matched to a gene; V was cut back by 5 bases and J by 0 bases. CDR3 amino acids: CASSTSDPNTGELFF. The CDR3 nucleotides are TGTGCCAGCAGTACTAGCGATCCGAACACCGGGGAGCTGTTTTTT.

This clone was found once. The chain recombines TRBV11-2 with TRBJ2-7; a possible D gene is TRBD2 (5 bases). Germline V gives CDR1 SGHAT, CDR2 FQNNGV. The germline V and J ends were trimmed by 3 bases and 2 bases, with 14 bases remaining between them. There are 15 residues in the CDR3. DNA for the CDR3: TGTGCCAGCAGCTTGAGTAGCGAAAGCACCTACGAGCAGTACTTC. Its protein product is CASSLSSESTYEQYF.

The V call is TRBV28, the J call TRBJ1-5; tentative D call: TRBD1 (5 bases). The CDR3 has 16 residues. CDR1 MDHEN and CDR2 SYDVKM come from the germline V gene. Trimming pared 2 bases from V and 3 bases from J, leaving 14 bases between. Written as DNA, the CDR3 is TGTGCCAGCAGTTTAGCGCCAGGGAAGAACAATCAGCCCCAGCATTTT. This codes for CASSLAPGKNNQPQHF.

This clone was detected once. A read error may account for a junction end that differs from germline. The chain couples TRBV7-7 to TRBJ1-2; D might be TRBD1 (6 bases). There are 17 residues in the CDR3. Germline CDR1 is SSHAT and CDR2 is FNYEAQ (reference sequence). Here the CDR3 DNA reads TGTGCTAGCAGCAGTCGCGCAGGGGTAAGCGAGGTCTATGGCTACACCTTC. Encoded protein: CASSSRAGVSEVYGYTF. The full variable domain, with the rest looked up from reference TRBV7-7 and TRBJ1-2, is GAGVSQSPRYKVTKRGQDVTLRCDPISSHATLYWYQQALGQGPEFLTYFNYEAQPDKSGLPSDRFSAERPEGSISTLTIQRTEQRDSAMYRCASSSRAGVSEVYGYTFGSGTRLTVV.

V gene TRBV6-5 combines with J gene TRBJ2-7; TRBD1 matches at 10 bases. Per germline, CDR1 MNHEY and CDR2 SVGAGI. The ends lost 6 bases at V and 4 bases at J; junction bases unmatched: 6. This CDR3 is 14 amino acids long. For the CDR3, the DNA is TGTGCCAGCAGACCGGGACAGGGGAGATACGAGCAGTACTTC. Translation: CASRPGQGRYEQYF.

This rearrangement joins TRBV5-1 to TRBJ1-4; D not resolved. The germline V and J ends were trimmed by 0 bases and 7 bases, with 7 bases remaining between them. Germline V CDR1 and CDR2: SGHRS, YFSETQ. This CDR3 comprises 13 residues. CDR3 coding DNA: TGCGCCAGCAGCTTGGGTAGTGGTGAAAAACTGTTTTTT. Its protein product is CASSLGSGEKLFF. Together with reference TRBV5-1 and TRBJ1-4, the CDR3 gives the full variable domain: KAGVTQTPRYLIKTRGQQVTLSCSPISGHRSVSWYQQTPGQGLQFLFEYFSETQRNKGNFPGRFSGRQFSNSRSEMNVSTLELGDSALYLCASSLGSGEKLFFGSGTQLSVL.

This clone was recorded once. The chain recombines TRBV20-1 with TRBJ2-7, with a possible D match to TRBD2 (5 bases). The germline V gene has CDR1 DFQATT and CDR2 SNEGSKA (reference sequence). V was shortened by 6 bases and J by 0 bases, with 6 bases between the two germline ends. The CDR3 totals 11 residues. The CDR3 sequence: CSAEASYEQYF. CDR3 nucleotide sequence: TGCAGTGCGGAGGCCTCCTACGAGCAGTACTTC.

V and J are TRBV6-5 and TRBJ2-5, with 10 positions matching TRBD2. The CDR3 is 16 residues long. Germline CDR1 and CDR2: MNHEY and SVGAGI. V lost 2 bases, J lost 5 bases, and 8 bases stayed unmatched. The CDR3 spells CASSYSSGRMGETQYF. For the CDR3, the DNA is TGTGCCAGCAGTTACAGTAGCGGGAGGATGGGGGAGACCCAGTACTTC.

The CDR3: CASSDRQGNRYEQYF. Written as DNA, the CDR3 is TGTGCCAGTAGTGACAGACAGGGGAATAGGTACGAGCAGTACTTC. The chain has TRBV19 and TRBJ2-7; TRBD1 aligns across 8 bases. The CDR3 is made up of 15 amino acids. CDR1 is LNHDA, CDR2 SQIVND, per germline (reference sequence). V dropped 5 bases and J dropped 4; count of bases not matched to a gene: 10.

V usage is TRBV18 and J usage is TRBJ1-4; 10 bases are shared with TRBD1. This CDR3 is 16 amino acids long. Germline V gene lookup returns CDR1 KGHSH and CDR2 LQKENI. The V gene end was trimmed by 1 base and the J gene end by 6 bases; junction bases not matched to a gene: 5. The CDR3 here is CASSPLVGTGDEKLFF. DNA of the CDR3: TGTGCCAGCTCACCACTTGTCGGGACAGGGGATGAAAAACTGTTTTTT.

This chain joins TRBV28 and TRBJ1-1; a weak D match, TRBD1 (5 bases). Germline V gives CDR1 MDHEN, CDR2 SYDVKM. Deletions cut 6 bases from V and 4 bases from J, with 12 bases between. This CDR3 contains 13 residues. CDR3 amino acids: CASRRGWTTEAFF. The CDR3 DNA is TGTGCCAGCAGAAGGGGTTGGACCACTGAAGCTTTCTTT.

The J gene is TRBJ1-5, the V gene TRBV6-1; 12 bases map to TRBD1. The germline V gene encodes CDR1 MNHNS and CDR2 SASEGT. V shed 1 base and J 7 bases; nucleotides not matched to a gene: 5. This CDR3 comprises 16 residues. The CDR3 DNA follows: TGTGCCAGCAGTGAAGATGGGACAGGGGGCTGGCAGCCCCAGCATTTT. Amino acids: CASSEDGTGGWQPQHF.

This chain links TRBV29-1 with TRBJ1-2; tentative D call: TRBD1 (5 bases). Germline V gives CDR1 SQVTM, CDR2 ANQGSEA. The CDR3 has 13 amino acids. V lost 8 bases and J lost 10, with 23 bases in between. The CDR3 nucleotides read TGCAGCACGAACCGGGACCGGGGGGGGACCTACACCTTC. The encoded protein is CSTNRDRGGTYTF.

The CDR3 reads CASSLGRGTGMEKLFF. CDR3 bases: TGTGCCAGCAGCTTAGGAAGGGGGACAGGAATGGAAAAACTGTTTTTT. The chain combines TRBV7-9 with TRBJ1-4, with 8 nucleotides matching TRBD1. The junction had 9 bases not matched to a gene; V was cut back by 1 base and J by 8 bases. This CDR3 contains 16 residues. CDR1 is SEHNR, CDR2 FQNEAQ, per germline (reference sequence).

This clone has only a few counts. The chain couples TRBV25-1 to TRBJ1-5; 7 bases align to TRBD1. The V and J ends lost 2 bases and 3 bases, in that order; junction bases with no gene match: 13. CDR3 length: 18 amino acids. Germline V gene data show CDR1 as MGHDK and CDR2 as SYGVNS. The CDR3 loop is CASSEERLGDRHNQPQHF. The CDR3 DNA sequence: TGTGCCAGCAGTGAAGAACGCCTCGGGGACAGACACAATCAGCCCCAGCATTTT.

The chain employs TRBV21-1 and TRBJ1-5; the table calls TRBD1, which could not be checked here. TRBV21-1 is described as a pseudogene. This CDR3 contains 13 residues. In nucleotides, the CDR3 is TGTGCCAGCTCTACAGGGTGCAATCAGCCCCAGCATTTT. It is translated as CASSTGCNQPQHF.

The V gene is TRBV7-8, the J gene TRBJ1-1; 11 bases match TRBD1. With 5 bases clipped from V and 6 bases from J, the junction kept 8 bases outside the gene matches. In germline, CDR1 is SGHVS, CDR2 FQNEAQ. CDR3 length: 15 residues. CDR3 residues: CASSPGTGGGPEAFF. The CDR3 coding sequence is TGTGCCAGCAGCCCGGGGACAGGGGGAGGTCCTGAAGCTTTCTTT.

The V gene is TRBV6-2 or TRBV6-3, the J gene TRBJ1-2; the match to TRBD1 covers 10 bases. CDR1 and CDR2 (germline): MNHEY, SVGEGT. Losses at the gene ends were 5 bases for V and 8 bases for J; bases not matched to a gene: 8. CDR3 length: 14 amino acids. The CDR3 bases are TGTGCCAGCAGTCTAATGACAGGGGGCGCAGGCTACACCTTC. This sequence encodes CASSLMTGGAGYTF.

The V and J genes are TRBV4-1 and TRBJ2-5; the match to TRBD2 covers 9 bases. V dropped 4 bases and J dropped 5; count of bases not matched to a gene: 5. The V gene's germline CDR1 is MGHRA and CDR2 YSYEKL. The CDR3 is 14 amino acids. CDR3 amino acids: CASSLSGSGETQYF. The CDR3 DNA follows: TGCGCCAGCAGCCTTAGCGGGAGTGGGGAGACCCAGTACTTC.

This sequence joins TRBV10-1 and TRBJ2-3, with a tentative D call TRBD2 (5 bases). In germline, CDR1 is WNHNN, CDR2 SYGVQD (reference sequence). With 0 bases removed from V and 6 bases from J, the gap between germline ends came to 13 bases. The CDR3 sequence is 15 residues long. The CDR3 sequence is CASSESISGPDTQYF. CDR3 DNA sequence: TGCGCCAGCAGTGAGTCGATAAGCGGCCCCGATACGCAGTATTTT.

This sequence joins TRBV18 and TRBJ1-2, with D possibly matching TRBD1 (6 bases). The ends were cut back, 2 bases at V and 2 bases at J, with 15 bases in the middle. This CDR3 is built from 16 residues. Germline V gene data show CDR1 as KGHSH and CDR2 as LQKENI. The CDR3 spells CASSPLQAGENYGYTF. The DNA for the CDR3 is TGTGCCAGCTCACCATTGCAGGCAGGGGAAAACTATGGCTACACCTTC.

J is TRBJ2-7 and V is TRBV5-6; 11 nucleotides agree with TRBD2. V was pared by 4 bases and J by 7 bases, with 13 bases of the junction left unmatched. The CDR3 is 16 amino acids. In germline, CDR1 is SGHDT, CDR2 YYEEEE. DNA for the CDR3: TGTGCCAGCAGCCAGCTACTAGCGGGAGATTCGGGGGAGCAGTACTTC. Amino acids: CASSQLLAGDSGEQYF.

The J gene is TRBJ1-6, the V gene TRBV27, with D perhaps TRBD1 (6 bases). This CDR3 spans 16 amino acids. The V gene lost 8 bases and the J gene lost 6 bases, with 20 bases spanning the gap. The germline CDR1 and CDR2 sequences are MNHEY and SMNVEV (reference sequence). The CDR3 loop is CASSPAGAGANSPLHF. CDR3 in DNA: TGTGCCAGCTCCCCGGCGGGGGCAGGAGCTAATTCACCCCTCCACTTT.

The chain has TRBV6-2 or TRBV6-3 and TRBJ1-2, with unresolved D. The CDR3 extends over 14 amino acids. Germline V CDR1 and CDR2: MNHEY, SVGEGT. The V gene lost 3 bases and the J gene lost 2 bases, with 10 bases spanning the gap. The CDR3 DNA sequence: TGTGCCAGCAGTTATAACAAGAAGAACTATGGCTACACCTTC. It codes for CASSYNKKNYGYTF.

The gene calls are TRBV7-9 and TRBJ2-3, with no clear D. The CDR3 has 15 residues. Germline CDR1 and CDR2: SEHNR and FQNEAQ (reference sequence). V was cut by 2 bases and J by 2 bases, with 11 bases left in between. CDR3 protein: CASSLLADYTDTQYF. CDR3 nucleotides: TGTGCCAGCAGCTTACTGGCAGATTACACAGATACGCAGTATTTT.